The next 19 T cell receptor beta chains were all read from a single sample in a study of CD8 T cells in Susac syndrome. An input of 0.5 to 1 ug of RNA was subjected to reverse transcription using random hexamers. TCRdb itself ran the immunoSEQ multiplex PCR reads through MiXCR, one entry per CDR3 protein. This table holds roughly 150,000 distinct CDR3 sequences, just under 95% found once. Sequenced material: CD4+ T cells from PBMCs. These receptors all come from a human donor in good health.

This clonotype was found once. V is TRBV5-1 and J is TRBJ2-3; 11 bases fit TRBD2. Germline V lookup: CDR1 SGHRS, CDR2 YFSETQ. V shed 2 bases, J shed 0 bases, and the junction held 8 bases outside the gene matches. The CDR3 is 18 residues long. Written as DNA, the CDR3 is TGCGCCAGCAGCTTTCTAGCGGGGGGTTTGACTAGCACAGATACGCAGTATTTT. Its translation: CASSFLAGGLTSTDTQYF.

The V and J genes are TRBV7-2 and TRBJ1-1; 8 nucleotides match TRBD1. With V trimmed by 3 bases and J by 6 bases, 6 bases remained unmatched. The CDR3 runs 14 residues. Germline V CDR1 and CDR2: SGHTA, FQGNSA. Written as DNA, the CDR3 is TGTGCCAGCAGCTTTCGGACAGGGACTTCTGAAGCTTTCTTT. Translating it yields CASSFRTGTSEAFF.

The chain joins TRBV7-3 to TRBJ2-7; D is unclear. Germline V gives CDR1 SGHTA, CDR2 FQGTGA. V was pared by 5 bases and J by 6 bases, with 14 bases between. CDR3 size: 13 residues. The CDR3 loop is CASSPPGSFEQYF. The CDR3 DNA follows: TGTGCCAGCAGCCCCCCCGGCAGCTTCGAGCAGTACTTC. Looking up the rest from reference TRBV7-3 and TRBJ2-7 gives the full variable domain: GAGVSQTPSNKVTEKGKYVELRCDPISGHTALYWYRQSLGQGPEFLIYFQGTGAADDSGLPNDRFFAVRPEGSVSTLKIQRTERGDSAVYLCASSPPGSFEQYFGPGTRLTVT.

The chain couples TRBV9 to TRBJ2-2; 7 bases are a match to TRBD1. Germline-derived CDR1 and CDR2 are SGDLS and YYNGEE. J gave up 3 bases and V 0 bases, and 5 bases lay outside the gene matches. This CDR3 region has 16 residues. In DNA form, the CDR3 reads TGTGCCAGCAGCGTAGACCCAGGGGGTTACACCGGGGAGCTGTTTTTT. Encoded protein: CASSVDPGGYTGELFF. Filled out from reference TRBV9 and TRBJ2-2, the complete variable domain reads DSGVTQTPKHLITATGQRVTLRCSPRSGDLSVYWYQQSLDQGLQFLIQYYNGEERAKGNILERFSAQQFPDLHSELNLSSLELGDSALYFCASSVDPGGYTGELFFGEGSRLTVL.

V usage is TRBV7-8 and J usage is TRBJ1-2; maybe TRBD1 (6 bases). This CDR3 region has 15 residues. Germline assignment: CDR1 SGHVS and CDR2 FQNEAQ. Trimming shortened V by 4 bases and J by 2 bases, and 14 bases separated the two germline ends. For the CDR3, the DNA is TGTGCCAGCAGCTCTCGCCGGGACACGAACTATGGCTACACCTTC. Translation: CASSSRRDTNYGYTF.

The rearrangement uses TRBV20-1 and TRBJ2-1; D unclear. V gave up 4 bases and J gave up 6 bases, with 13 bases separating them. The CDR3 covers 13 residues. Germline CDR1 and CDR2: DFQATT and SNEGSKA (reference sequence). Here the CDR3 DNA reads TGCAGTGCTATATCATGGCGGAGCAATGAGCAGTTCTTC. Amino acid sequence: CSAISWRSNEQFF.

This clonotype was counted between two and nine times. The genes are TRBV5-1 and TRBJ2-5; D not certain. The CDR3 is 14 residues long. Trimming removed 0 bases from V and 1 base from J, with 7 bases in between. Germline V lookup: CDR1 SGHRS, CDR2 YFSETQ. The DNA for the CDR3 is TGCGCCAGCAGCTTGGTTTCCACCCAAGAGACCCAGTACTTC. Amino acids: CASSLVSTQETQYF.

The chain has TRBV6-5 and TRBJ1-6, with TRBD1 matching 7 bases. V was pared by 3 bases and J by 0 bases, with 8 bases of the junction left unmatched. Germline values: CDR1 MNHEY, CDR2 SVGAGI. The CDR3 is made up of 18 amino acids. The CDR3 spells CASSYYRGWDSYNSPLHF. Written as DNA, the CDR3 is TGTGCCAGCAGTTATTACAGGGGATGGGACTCCTATAATTCACCCCTCCACTTT.

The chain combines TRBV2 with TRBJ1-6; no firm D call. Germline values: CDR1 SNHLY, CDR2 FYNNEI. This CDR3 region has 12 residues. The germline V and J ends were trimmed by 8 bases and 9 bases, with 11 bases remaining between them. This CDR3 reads CASEVLGSPLHF. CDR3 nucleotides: TGTGCCAGCGAAGTCTTGGGTTCACCCCTCCACTTT. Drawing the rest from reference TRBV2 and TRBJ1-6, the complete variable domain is EPEVTQTPSHQVTQMGQEVILRCVPISNHLYFYWYRQILGQKVEFLVSFYNNEISEKSEIFDDQFSVERPDGSNFTLKIRSTKLEDSAMYFCASEVLGSPLHFGNGTRLTVT.

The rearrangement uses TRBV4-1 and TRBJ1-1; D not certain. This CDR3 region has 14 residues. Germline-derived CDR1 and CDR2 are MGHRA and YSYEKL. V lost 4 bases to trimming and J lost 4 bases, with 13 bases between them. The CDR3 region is CASSRYGWGTEAFF. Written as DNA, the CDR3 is TGCGCCAGCAGCCGATACGGGTGGGGCACTGAAGCTTTCTTT.

The CDR3 region has the DNA TGCGCCAGCAGCCCCGGATACAATGAAAACACCATATATTTT. The encoded protein is CASSPGYNENTIYF. This sequence joins TRBV5-1 and TRBJ1-3; D is unresolved. CDR1 and CDR2 (germline): SGHRS, YFSETQ. V was clipped by 4 bases and J by 6 bases, with 14 bases between them. The CDR3 spans 14 residues.

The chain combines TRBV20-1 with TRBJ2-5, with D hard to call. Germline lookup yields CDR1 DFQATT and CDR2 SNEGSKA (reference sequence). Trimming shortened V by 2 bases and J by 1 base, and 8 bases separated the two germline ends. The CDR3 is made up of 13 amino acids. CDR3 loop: CSARLTGQETQYF. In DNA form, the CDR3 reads TGCAGTGCTAGACTAACGGGCCAAGAGACCCAGTACTTC.

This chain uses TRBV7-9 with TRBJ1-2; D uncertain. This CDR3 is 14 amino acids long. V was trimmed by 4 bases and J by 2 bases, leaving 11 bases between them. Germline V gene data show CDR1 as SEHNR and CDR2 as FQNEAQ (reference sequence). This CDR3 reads CASSSGPDNYGYTF. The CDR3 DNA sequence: TGTGCCAGCAGCTCAGGCCCGGACAACTATGGCTACACCTTC.

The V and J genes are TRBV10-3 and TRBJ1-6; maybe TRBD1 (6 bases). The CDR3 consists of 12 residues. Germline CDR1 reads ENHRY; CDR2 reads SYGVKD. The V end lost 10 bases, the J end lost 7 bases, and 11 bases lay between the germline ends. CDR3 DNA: TGTGCCACGCAGGGGTTGAATTCACCCCTCCACTTT. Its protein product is CATQGLNSPLHF.

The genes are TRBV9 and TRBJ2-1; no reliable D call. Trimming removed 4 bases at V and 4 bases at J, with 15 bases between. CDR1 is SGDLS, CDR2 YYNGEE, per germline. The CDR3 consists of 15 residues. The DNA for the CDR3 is TGTGCCAGCAGCCCACGAAGAAGCAGGTACAATGAGCAGTTCTTC. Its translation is CASSPRRSRYNEQFF.

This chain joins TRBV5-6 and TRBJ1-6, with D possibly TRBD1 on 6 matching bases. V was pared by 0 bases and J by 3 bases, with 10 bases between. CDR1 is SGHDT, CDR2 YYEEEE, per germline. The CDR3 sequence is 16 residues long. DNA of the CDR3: TGTGCCAGCAGCTTGGGTGGACAGCACTATAATTCACCCCTCCACTTT. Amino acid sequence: CASSLGGQHYNSPLHF.

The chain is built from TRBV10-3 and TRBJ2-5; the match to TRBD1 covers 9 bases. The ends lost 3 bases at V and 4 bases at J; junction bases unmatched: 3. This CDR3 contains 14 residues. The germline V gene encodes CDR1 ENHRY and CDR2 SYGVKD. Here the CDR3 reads CAISDRQGGETQYF. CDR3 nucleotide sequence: TGTGCCATCAGTGACCGACAGGGGGGAGAGACCCAGTACTTC.

CDR3 sequence (DNA): TGTGCCAGCAGAGTTAGCGGATCTACAGATACGCAGTATTTT. Protein product: CASRVSGSTDTQYF. The J gene is TRBJ2-3, the V gene TRBV2; D is possibly TRBD2 (6 bases). This CDR3 is built from 14 residues. Trimming took off 6 bases at V and 3 bases at J, with 13 bases between the two ends. Germline lookup yields CDR1 SNHLY and CDR2 FYNNEI.

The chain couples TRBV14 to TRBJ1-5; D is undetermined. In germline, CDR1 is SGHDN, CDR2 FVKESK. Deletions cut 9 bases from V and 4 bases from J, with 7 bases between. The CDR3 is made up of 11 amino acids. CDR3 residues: CASQGNQPQHF. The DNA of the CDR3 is TGTGCCAGTCAAGGGAATCAGCCCCAGCATTTT.